Reported below is one T cell receptor beta chain. Its antigen remains unknown. These data originate in a study of T cell responses to AZD1222 COVID-19 vaccine. Overall study results and limits: Spike-specific TCR breadth and depth rose after two AZD1222 doses. It was only after the peak T cell response that any repertoires were sampled.

Only in-frame clones appear in the TCRdb table, and some are missing; sequencing was by immunoSEQ multiplex PCR. Of some 170,000 clones in the sample, around 94% were seen once. Looked up from germline, CDR1 is GTSNPN and CDR2 is SVGIG (reference sequence). The CDR3 sequence is 13 residues long. The J segment lost 4 bases and the V segment lost 3 bases, leaving 3 bases of the junction unmatched. This sequence originates from an adult who received the AZD1222 COVID-19 vaccine. The source was peripheral blood, collected 28 days after the second AZD1222 dose. The chain employs TRBV30 and TRBJ1-3; 7 bases are shared with TRBD1. This CDR3 is CAWSSGGGNTIYF. The CDR3, as DNA: TGTGCCTGGAGCTCAGGGGGGGGAAACACCATATATTTT.